The clone carrying this T cell receptor beta chain appeared a single time. Random-hexamer reverse transcription was applied to about 0.45 to 1 ug RNA. The TCR beta CDR3 was amplified by immunoSEQ multiplex PCR across 54 Vbeta, 13 Jbeta. One entry per CDR3 protein, called by TCRdb with MiXCR from the immunoSEQ multiplex PCR reads. The table includes 250,000 to 300,000 distinct CDR3 sequences, about 85% detected once. These data belong to a study of CD8 T cells in Susac syndrome. Sequencing of TCR beta drew on CD8+ and CD4+ T cells from blood. Germline trimming cut 5 bases from V and 5 bases from J; bases unmatched to any gene: 10. This CDR3 has 16 residues. The germline V gene encodes CDR1 MNHEY and CDR2 SVGEGT.

This sequence originates from a human donor with multiple sclerosis. The rearrangement links TRBV6-2 or TRBV6-3 to TRBJ2-4; 9 nucleotides align to TRBD2. Sequenced sample: CD8+ T cells from PBMCs. CDR3 DNA: TGTGCCAGCAGTGCGCCATGGACTAGCGCTCAAAACATTCAGTACTTC. Protein sequence: CASSAPWTSAQNIQYF.